The entry below describes one T cell receptor beta chain. Its antigen remains unknown. Sequenced by immunoSEQ multiplex PCR; TCRdb stores in-frame clones only, minus some. Of over 2 million clones listed, 85% to 95% are singletons. The data derive from a study of shared clonotypes between healthy human individuals. V shed 1 base and J 2 bases; nucleotides not matched to a gene: 3. The CDR3 length is 15 residues. CDR1 MNHNS and CDR2 SASEGT come from the germline V gene. General study findings and limits: Deeper or shallower sequencing was expected to change how clonotypes are shared among donors.

The donors were all Caucasian adults (living in Nashville, Tennessee). The clonotype originates from a man between 18 and 29 years old in good health. Sample: naive CD4+ T cells sorted from blood. Specified subset: CD45RA+ positively selected. V and J are TRBV6-1 and TRBJ2-7; 9 bases agree with TRBD1. CDR3 bases: TGTGCCAGCAGTGAAGATGGGACAGGGACCTACGAGCAGTACTTC. Its protein is CASSEDGTGTYEQYF.